This T cell receptor (beta chain) was identified during a study of OX40 agonist ivuxolimab in advanced cancers. For context, the study as a whole: Ivuxolimab was an agonistic, fully human IgG2 monoclonal antibody directed against OX40 (CD134), a costimulatory receptor. Intravenous ivuxolimab was administered to patients every 2 weeks at six dose levels: 0.01, 0.1, 0.3, 1.5, 3 and 10 mg/kg. Among the roughly 52 dose-escalation patients, around 19 had hepatocellular carcinoma, approximately 15 melanoma, 9 renal cell carcinoma and 9 head and neck cancer. A male proportion of roughly 80% and a mean age of 60 years, ranging from 23 to 79, were recorded for the dose-escalation cohort. Patients were allowed to have had prior anti-PD-1, anti-PD-L1 or anti-CTLA-4 therapy, and around 40% of the dose-escalation patients had previously received checkpoint inhibitors. Three dose-escalation patients achieved partial responses, one with hepatocellular carcinoma and two with cutaneous melanoma. The point of sequencing TCRbeta in the periphery was to test whether ivuxolimab changed TCR sequence diversity and drove clonal T-cell expansion. The paper covers the monotherapy dose-escalation part of the phase I ivuxolimab trial, which included N ≈ 50 patients.

The trial excluded patients who had a history of autoimmune disease or were on systemic immunosuppression. Peripheral blood for TCR sequencing was collected from all dose cohorts at baseline, on cycle 4 day 1, and on cycle 7 day 1. Samples came from an open-label, multicenter, first-in-human phase I dose-escalation trial of ivuxolimab. Adults with locally advanced or metastatic head and neck squamous cell, hepatocellular, melanoma or renal cell carcinoma were enrolled in the trial. Before TCR sequencing, CD4+ T cells and CD8+ T cells from peripheral blood were sorted into separate populations. This clone has just a few counts. Its antigen is still unknown. No much larger clonotype is one base removed from it; base qualities were not supplied. For sequencing of the TCRbeta CDR3 region, genomic DNA was extracted from the sorted cells. TCRbeta CDR3 regions were sequenced using the immunoSEQ Assay. TCRdb retrieved this table from immuneACCESS and kept in-frame rearrangements only. Not all clones are present; in checked studies, unresolved V genes account for under half, and no reason is known for the remainder. In this sample the table shows about 62,000 clones, approximately 80% of which occur a single time. The leading ten clones occupy about 3.7% of the sample.

CDR3 length: 14 amino acids, cysteine to phenylalanine. Only the CDR3 DNA stays, 42 bases, in frame from base 1. V and J lose 2 bases and 2 bases, and a span of 8 bases separates them. Via the germline V gene, CDR1 is ENHRY and CDR2 SYGVKD. Overall study results and their limits: At doses of 0.1 to 3.0 mg/kg, clonal expansion of both CD4+ and CD8+ blood T cells was observed from baseline to week 6. After ivuxolimab, expanded clones were on average more numerous among CD8+ T cells than among CD4+ T cells. In the 0.1-3.0 mg/kg groups, partial responders were among the patients with the lowest normalized peripheral clonal expansion, particularly in CD8+ T cells. Low levels of normalized T-cell clonal expansion were also seen in some patients who did not respond. The antigen specificity of the peripheral T cells that underwent clonal expansion was not determined.

This receptor chain uses TRBV10-3 and TRBJ2-3; the D gene is unclear. The TCR sequence derives from an adult with an advanced solid tumor such as melanoma, head and neck, liver or kidney cancer. The sample consisted of CD4+ or CD8+ T cells sorted from blood, taken in a trial of the OX40 agonist ivuxolimab. CDR3 sequence: CAISEAPATDTQYF. The DNA sequence is given as TGTGCCATCAGTGAGGCGCCGGCCACAGATACGCAGTATTTT.